The 21 T cell receptor beta chains in this list originate from one sample, sequenced in a study of blood T cells in healthy people across ages. It was with a sample-barcoded 5' primer and a J-beta primer mix that a second PCR of roughly 7 to 12 cycles was run. TCRdb used MiXCR to reprocess the 5' RACE reads, holding one entry per CDR3 protein. The profile shows fewer than 1,000,000 distinct CDR3 sequences, around two fifths of them singletons. The sample comprised blood. The receptor source for this set is a man between 60 and 70 years old in good health.

The chain combines TRBV25-1 with TRBJ2-2; 8 nucleotides align to TRBD1. Trimming cost V 3 bases and J 4 bases; bases outside gene matches: 7. Germline CDR1 reads MGHDK; CDR2 reads SYGVNS. The CDR3 extends over 16 amino acids. The CDR3: CASSDLDRVATGELFF. The CDR3 nucleotides are TGTGCCAGCAGTGATCTGGACAGGGTAGCCACCGGGGAGCTGTTTTTT. Complete variable domain (other parts from reference TRBV25-1 and TRBJ2-2): EADIYQTPRYLVIGTGKKITLECSQTMGHDKMYWYQQDPGMELHLIHYSYGVNSTEKGDLSSESTVSRIRTEHFPLTLESARPSHTSQYLCASSDLDRVATGELFFGEGSRLTVL.

This clonotype has just a few counts. The CDR3 region is CASSELSEQYF. The CDR3 nucleotides read TGTGCCAGCAGTGAATTGAGTGAGCAGTACTTC. V is TRBV6-1 and J is TRBJ2-7; no firm D call. Trimming shortened V by 2 bases and J by 7 bases, and 6 bases separated the two germline ends. Germline CDR1 is MNHNS and CDR2 is SASEGT. There are 11 residues in the CDR3.

There are a few counts of this clonotype. The chain carries TRBV6-6 and TRBJ2-7; no clear D. In germline, CDR1 is MNHNY, CDR2 SVGAGI (reference sequence). V lost 6 bases to trimming and J lost 1 base, with 10 bases between them. This CDR3 has 13 amino acids. CDR3 DNA sequence: TGTGCCAGCAGCGCTCAGGTTTCCTACGAGCAGTACTTC. Translation: CASSAQVSYEQYF.

As concerns this clonotype: The junction shows a germline mismatch at one end, possibly a read error. V gene TRBV4-1 combines with J gene TRBJ1-5; TRBD1 might be the D (5 bases). The CDR3 has 17 residues. Germline loops: CDR1 MGHRA, CDR2 YSYEKL. The CDR3 DNA reads TGCGCCAACAGCCTTGCGGGGGGTGGAAATAGCAATCAGCCCCAGCATTTT. This encodes CANSLAGGGNSNQPQHF.

This chain uses TRBV2 with TRBJ2-3; tentative D call: TRBD1 (6 bases). Deletions cut 6 bases from V and 0 bases from J, with 13 bases between. This CDR3 has 15 amino acids. Per germline, CDR1 SNHLY and CDR2 FYNNEI. CDR3: CASSSGTTSTDTQYF. The CDR3 DNA reads TGTGCCAGCAGCTCCGGGACAACTAGCACAGATACGCAGTATTTT.

This clonotype was seen more than once but under ten times. CDR3 residues: CASSAGQHTDTQYF. The DNA of the CDR3 is TGTGCCAGCAGCGCAGGACAGCACACAGATACGCAGTATTTT. This chain links TRBV2 with TRBJ2-3; possible D gene TRBD1, 6 bases. CDR1 and CDR2 (germline): SNHLY, FYNNEI. The CDR3 loop spans 14 amino acids. With 6 bases removed from V and 2 bases from J, the gap between germline ends came to 12 bases.

With regard to this clonotype: Its ends do not fully match the called genes, so a read error is possible. The chain employs TRBV4-1 and TRBJ2-2; 9 positions match TRBD2. The CDR3 is made up of 17 amino acids. CDR1 is MGHRA and CDR2 is YSYEKL in the germline V gene. The CDR3 sequence: CASSQEGLAGNTGEPFF. CDR3 coding DNA: TGCGCCAGCAGCCAAGAGGGGCTAGCGGGGAACACCGGGGAGCCGTTTTTT.

This clonotype showed up just a few times. J is TRBJ2-7 and V is TRBV11-2; D may be TRBD1 (5 bases). Germline-derived CDR1 and CDR2 are SGHAT and FQNNGV. V was pared by 4 bases and J by 2 bases, with 9 bases between. The CDR3 is 13 residues long. The CDR3 is CASSWQGTYEQYF. The CDR3 region has the DNA TGTGCCAGCAGCTGGCAGGGAACCTACGAGCAGTACTTC.

V and J are TRBV28 and TRBJ1-2, with D unresolved. V shed 5 bases and J shed 4 bases, with 14 bases lying between them. The germline V gene has CDR1 MDHEN and CDR2 SYDVKM. The CDR3 is made up of 14 amino acids. The CDR3 DNA sequence: TGTGCCAGCAGTCCCCACGGGGAGGGCTATGGCTACACCTTC. It yields the protein CASSPHGEGYGYTF.

A note on this clonotype: Its ends do not fully match the called genes, so a read error is possible. The chain employs TRBV5-1 and TRBJ2-1, with 7 positions matching TRBD1. Looked up from germline, CDR1 is SGHRS and CDR2 is YFSETQ. The CDR3 spans 17 residues. For the CDR3, the DNA is TGCGCCAGCAGCTGGGGACGACAGGGTTTGGGCTACAATAAGCAGTTCTTC. Residues: CASSWGRQGLGYNKQFF.

This clonotype has a handful of counts. The chain joins TRBV11-2 to TRBJ2-1; a possible D gene is TRBD2 (7 bases). The germline V gene encodes CDR1 SGHAT and CDR2 FQNNGV. There are 15 residues in the CDR3. V gave up 1 base and J gave up 8 bases, with 15 bases separating them. The chain's CDR3 is CASSLGGGRIYEQFF. DNA for the CDR3: TGTGCCAGCAGCTTAGGGGGGGGGCGGATCTATGAGCAGTTCTTC.

This chain connects TRBV20-1 to TRBJ1-4; 9 bases align to TRBD1. The V gene end was trimmed by 3 bases and the J gene end by 9 bases; junction bases not matched to a gene: 5. The CDR3 contains 13 residues. Germline CDR1 and CDR2: DFQATT and SNEGSKA (reference sequence). Here the CDR3 reads CSASSGQGKKLFF. CDR3 in DNA: TGCAGTGCTAGTTCGGGACAGGGCAAAAAACTGTTTTTT.

The chain employs TRBV27 and TRBJ1-3; D is unclear. Germline values: CDR1 MNHEY, CDR2 SMNVEV (reference sequence). The CDR3 loop spans 14 amino acids. Trimming pared 0 bases from V and 4 bases from J, leaving 7 bases between. The CDR3 DNA follows: TGTGCCAGCAGTTTATCCGGGTACGGAAACACCATATATTTT. Residues: CASSLSGYGNTIYF.

This clonotype was counted only a few times. The V and J genes are TRBV6-6 and TRBJ1-2; D is unresolved. Germline CDR1 is MNHNY and CDR2 is SVGAGI (reference sequence). This CDR3 is built from 13 residues. V lost 6 bases and J lost 4, with 12 bases in between. CDR3 in amino acids: CASSPPGFYGYTF. For the CDR3, the DNA is TGTGCCAGCAGCCCGCCAGGATTCTATGGCTACACCTTC.

The gene calls are TRBV20-1 and TRBJ1-6; 9 bases are a match to TRBD1. The CDR3 is made up of 13 amino acids. With V trimmed by 6 bases and J by 7 bases, 4 bases remained unmatched. Looked up from germline, CDR1 is DFQATT and CDR2 is SNEGSKA (reference sequence). The CDR3 nucleotides are TGCAGTGCCTGGGACAGGGCCAATTCACCCCTCCACTTT. Residues: CSAWDRANSPLHF.

This rearrangement joins TRBV25-1 to TRBJ2-5, with D possibly being TRBD2 (5 bases). This CDR3 has 17 amino acids. CDR1 and CDR2 from the germline V gene are MGHDK and SYGVNS. The V gene lost 4 bases and the J gene lost 2 bases, with 20 bases spanning the gap. CDR3 bases: TGTGCCAGCAGTGTAGGAGTGGTTTACGGGATTCAAGAGACCCAGTACTTC. This sequence encodes CASSVGVVYGIQETQYF.

This clonotype was picked up a small number of times. The chain recombines TRBV2 with TRBJ2-1; D unclear. Per the germline V gene, CDR1 is SNHLY and CDR2 is FYNNEI. Trimming took 6 bases from V and 7 from J, leaving 7 bases between them. This CDR3 region has 11 residues. Here the CDR3 DNA reads TGTGCCAGCAGCGCTAAGAATGAGCAGTTCTTC. It translates to CASSAKNEQFF. The variable domain in full, with the rest retrieved from reference TRBV2 and TRBJ2-1, is EPEVTQTPSHQVTQMGQEVILRCVPISNHLYFYWYRQILGQKVEFLVSFYNNEISEKSEIFDDQFSVERPDGSNFTLKIRSTKLEDSAMYFCASSAKNEQFFGPGTRLTVL.

This chain links TRBV9 with TRBJ2-5; tentatively, D is TRBD1 (6 bases). V lost 3 bases and J lost 1, with 13 bases in between. Germline assignment: CDR1 SGDLS and CDR2 YYNGEE. This CDR3 is 15 amino acids long. CDR3 amino acids: CASSDEDRSQETQYF. DNA for the CDR3: TGTGCCAGCAGCGACGAGGACAGAAGCCAAGAGACCCAGTACTTC.

The J gene is TRBJ2-1, the V gene TRBV7-9; D possibly uses TRBD1 or TRBD2 (5 bases each). The J call may be wrong; the DNA end is better matched by TRBJ2-7. The length of the CDR3 is 14 residues. CDR1 and CDR2 from the germline V gene are SEHNR and FQNEAQ (reference sequence). CDR3 nucleotide sequence: TGTGCCAGCAGCTTCGGGACGGAGGTCGGGGAGCAGTACTTC. This translates into CASSFGTEVGEQYF.

This clonotype came up a few times. CDR3 residues: CASSSRDRAALAGANVLTF. CDR3 sequence (DNA): TGTGCCAGCAGCTCGCGGGACAGGGCAGCCCTAGCTGGGGCCAACGTCCTGACTTTC. The chain recombines TRBV7-9 with TRBJ2-6, with 9 nucleotides matching TRBD1. Germline CDR1 is SEHNR and CDR2 is FQNEAQ (reference sequence). V was pared by 4 bases and J by 2 bases, with 12 bases of the junction left unmatched. This CDR3 has 19 amino acids.

The sample holds one count of this clonotype. The rearrangement links TRBV14 to TRBJ2-7; 9 nucleotides line up with TRBD1. J was trimmed by 3 bases and V by 4 bases; bases with no gene match: 13. Germline values: CDR1 SGHDN, CDR2 FVKESK. The CDR3 consists of 17 residues. The CDR3 protein is CASSLTSGTGIFYEQYF. The CDR3 nucleotides are TGTGCCAGCAGCCTAACCTCCGGGACAGGGATCTTCTACGAGCAGTACTTC.